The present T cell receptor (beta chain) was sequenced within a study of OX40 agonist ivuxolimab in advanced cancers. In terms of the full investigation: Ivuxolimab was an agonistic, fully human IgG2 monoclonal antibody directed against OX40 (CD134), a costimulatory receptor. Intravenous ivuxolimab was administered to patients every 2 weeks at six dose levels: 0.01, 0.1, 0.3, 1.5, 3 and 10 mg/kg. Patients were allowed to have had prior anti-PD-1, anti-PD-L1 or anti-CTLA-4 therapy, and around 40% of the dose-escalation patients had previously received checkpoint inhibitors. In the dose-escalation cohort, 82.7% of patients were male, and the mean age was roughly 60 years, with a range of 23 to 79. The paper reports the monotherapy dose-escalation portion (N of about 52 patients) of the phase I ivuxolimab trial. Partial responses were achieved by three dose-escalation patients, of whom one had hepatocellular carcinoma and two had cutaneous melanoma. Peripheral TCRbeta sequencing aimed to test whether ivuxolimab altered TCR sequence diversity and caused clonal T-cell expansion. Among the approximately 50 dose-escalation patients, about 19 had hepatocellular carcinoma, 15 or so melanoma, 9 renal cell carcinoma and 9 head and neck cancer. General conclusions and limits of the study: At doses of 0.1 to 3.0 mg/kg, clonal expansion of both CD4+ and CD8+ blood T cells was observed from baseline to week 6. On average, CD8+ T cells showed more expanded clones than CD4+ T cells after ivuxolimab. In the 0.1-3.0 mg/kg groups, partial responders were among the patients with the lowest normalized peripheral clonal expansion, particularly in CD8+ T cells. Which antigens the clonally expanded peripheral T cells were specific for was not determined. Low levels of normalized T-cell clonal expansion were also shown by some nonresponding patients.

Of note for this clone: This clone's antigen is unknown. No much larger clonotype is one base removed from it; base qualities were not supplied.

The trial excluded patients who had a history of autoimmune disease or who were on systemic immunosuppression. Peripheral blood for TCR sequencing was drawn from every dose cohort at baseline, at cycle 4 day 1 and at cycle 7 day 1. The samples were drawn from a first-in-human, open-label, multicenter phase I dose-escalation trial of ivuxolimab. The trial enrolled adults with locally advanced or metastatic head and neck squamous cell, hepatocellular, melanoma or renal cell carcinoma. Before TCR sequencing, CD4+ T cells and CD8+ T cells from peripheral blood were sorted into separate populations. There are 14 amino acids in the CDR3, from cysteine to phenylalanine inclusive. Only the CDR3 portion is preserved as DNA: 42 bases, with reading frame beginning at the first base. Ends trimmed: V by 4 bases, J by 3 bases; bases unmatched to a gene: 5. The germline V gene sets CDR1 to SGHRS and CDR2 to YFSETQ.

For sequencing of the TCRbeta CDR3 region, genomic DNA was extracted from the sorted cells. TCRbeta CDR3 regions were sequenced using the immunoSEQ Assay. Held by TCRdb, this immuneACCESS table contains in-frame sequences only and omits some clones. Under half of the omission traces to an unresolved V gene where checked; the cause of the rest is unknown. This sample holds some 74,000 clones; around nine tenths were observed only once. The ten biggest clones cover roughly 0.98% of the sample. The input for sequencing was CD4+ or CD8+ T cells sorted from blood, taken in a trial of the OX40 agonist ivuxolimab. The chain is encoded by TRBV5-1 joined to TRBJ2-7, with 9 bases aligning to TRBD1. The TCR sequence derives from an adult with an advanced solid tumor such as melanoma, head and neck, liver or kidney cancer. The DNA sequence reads TGCGCCAGCAGCCGGGACAGGGATGGCTACGAGCAGTACTTC. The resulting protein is CASSRDRDGYEQYF. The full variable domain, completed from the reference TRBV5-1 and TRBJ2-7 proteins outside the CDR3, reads KAGVTQTPRYLIKTRGQQVTLSCSPISGHRSVSWYQQTPGQGLQFLFEYFSETQRNKGNFPGRFSGRQFSNSRSEMNVSTLELGDSALYLCASSRDRDGYEQYFGPGTRLTVT.